This TCR beta chain came from a study of T cells in women clearing cervical HPV infection. Points from the study as a whole: A classifier using richness and V gene abundances reached an AUC of around 0.81.

Remarks on this clone: No antigen is known for it.

Data came from immunoSEQ multiplex PCR; TCRdb stores just in-frame clones and leaves some out. The specimen's table records about 20,000 clones. This TCR was recovered from a woman aged 18 to 75 with a cervical HPV16 infection that either progressed to CIN3+ or cleared (not recorded which). Material: blood buffy coat.

The CDR3 sequence: CASSDPKGGLAQETQYF. The sequenced part of the CDR3 DNA is TGTGCCAGCAGTGACCCTAAAGGTGGACTAGCACAAGAGACG. This chain uses TRBV2 with TRBJ2-3, with TRBD2 matching over 8 bases. The sequence runs out 3 residues before the end of the CDR3; the remainder is reconstructed from the germline J gene. The V gene's germline CDR1 is SNHLY and CDR2 FYNNEI. This CDR3 is built from 17 residues.